This T cell receptor beta chain stems from a study of cytomegalovirus exposure and HLA in healthy donors. Germline V CDR1 and CDR2: MNHEY, SMNVEV (reference sequence). Trimming removed 5 bases at V and 8 bases at J, with 10 bases between. The CDR3 totals 13 residues. It was with 60 Vbeta and 13 Jbeta primers that the PCR ran. Some clones are missing from TCRdb's copy, which holds only in-frame ones; the method was immunoSEQ multiplex PCR. The sample lists under 250,000 clones, roughly 79% occurring once. This sequence was found in a young man in good health and CMV-seronegative. The sample consisted of PBMCs. The V gene is TRBV27, the J gene TRBJ1-6; D is perhaps TRBD1 (5 bases). This CDR3 is CASSLARDSPLHF. CDR3 DNA sequence: TGTGCCAGCAGTCTCGCCAGGGATTCACCCCTCCACTTT.